Below, 5 T cell receptor beta chains from the same sample are listed, as sequenced in a study of T cell responses to AZD1222 COVID-19 vaccine. TCRdb's table, derived via immunoSEQ multiplex PCR, lists solely in-frame clones and lacks some. Of fewer than 95,000 clones in the sample, 75% to 90% are singletons; the top ten hold roughly 29%. The source was peripheral blood, collected on day 0 of AZD1222 vaccination. The source is an adult in good health.

J is TRBJ1-5 and V is TRBV6-5, with D uncertain. This CDR3 contains 15 residues. Germline V gene lookup returns CDR1 MNHEY and CDR2 SVGAGI. V was clipped by 8 bases and J by 7 bases, with 21 bases between them. CDR3 coding DNA: TGTGCCAGCGCGTTTCAGATAGGGAAGGACCAGCCCCAGCATTTT. This sequence encodes CASAFQIGKDQPQHF.

CDR3 loop: CASSGGRTSTDTQYF. CDR3 sequence (DNA): TGTGCCAGCAGCGGCGGGAGGACAAGCACAGATACGCAGTATTTT. The V gene is TRBV7-2, the J gene TRBJ2-3, with 8 bases matching TRBD2. Germline CDR1 is SGHTA and CDR2 is FQGNSA. V was pared by 5 bases and J by 0 bases, with 4 bases of the junction left unmatched. The CDR3 contains 15 residues.

This chain joins TRBV7-2 and TRBJ1-3; maybe TRBD1 (6 bases). The length of the CDR3 is 14 residues. V lost 6 bases and J lost 0, with 9 bases in between. Germline CDR1 is SGHTA and CDR2 is FQGNSA. CDR3 loop: CASSTDSSGNTIYF. As DNA, the CDR3 is TGTGCCAGCAGTACGGACAGCTCTGGAAACACCATATATTTT. The variable domain in full, completed from reference TRBV7-2 and TRBJ1-3, reads GAGVSQSPSNKVTEKGKDVELRCDPISGHTALYWYRQSLGQGLEFLIYFQGNSAPDKSGLPSDRFSAERTGGSVSTLTIQRTQQEDSAVYLCASSTDSSGNTIYFGEGSWLTVV.

This chain connects TRBV29-1 to TRBJ1-1; TRBD1 agrees at 8 bases. CDR1 is SQVTM, CDR2 ANQGSEA, per germline. The J segment lost 2 bases and the V segment lost 4 bases, leaving 9 bases of the junction unmatched. This CDR3 comprises 15 residues. The DNA for the CDR3 is TGCAGCGTTGGAGGGGTGGACAGGGACAACACTGAAGCTTTCTTT. Translating gives CSVGGVDRDNTEAFF.

The rearrangement links TRBV19 to TRBJ1-3; no definite D call. Germline CDR1 reads LNHDA; CDR2 reads SQIVND (reference sequence). The CDR3 loop spans 12 amino acids. Trimming pared 5 bases from V and 8 bases from J, leaving 10 bases between. The CDR3 sequence is CASSGGEYTIYF. The CDR3 coding sequence is TGTGCCAGTAGTGGTGGGGAGTACACCATATATTTT.